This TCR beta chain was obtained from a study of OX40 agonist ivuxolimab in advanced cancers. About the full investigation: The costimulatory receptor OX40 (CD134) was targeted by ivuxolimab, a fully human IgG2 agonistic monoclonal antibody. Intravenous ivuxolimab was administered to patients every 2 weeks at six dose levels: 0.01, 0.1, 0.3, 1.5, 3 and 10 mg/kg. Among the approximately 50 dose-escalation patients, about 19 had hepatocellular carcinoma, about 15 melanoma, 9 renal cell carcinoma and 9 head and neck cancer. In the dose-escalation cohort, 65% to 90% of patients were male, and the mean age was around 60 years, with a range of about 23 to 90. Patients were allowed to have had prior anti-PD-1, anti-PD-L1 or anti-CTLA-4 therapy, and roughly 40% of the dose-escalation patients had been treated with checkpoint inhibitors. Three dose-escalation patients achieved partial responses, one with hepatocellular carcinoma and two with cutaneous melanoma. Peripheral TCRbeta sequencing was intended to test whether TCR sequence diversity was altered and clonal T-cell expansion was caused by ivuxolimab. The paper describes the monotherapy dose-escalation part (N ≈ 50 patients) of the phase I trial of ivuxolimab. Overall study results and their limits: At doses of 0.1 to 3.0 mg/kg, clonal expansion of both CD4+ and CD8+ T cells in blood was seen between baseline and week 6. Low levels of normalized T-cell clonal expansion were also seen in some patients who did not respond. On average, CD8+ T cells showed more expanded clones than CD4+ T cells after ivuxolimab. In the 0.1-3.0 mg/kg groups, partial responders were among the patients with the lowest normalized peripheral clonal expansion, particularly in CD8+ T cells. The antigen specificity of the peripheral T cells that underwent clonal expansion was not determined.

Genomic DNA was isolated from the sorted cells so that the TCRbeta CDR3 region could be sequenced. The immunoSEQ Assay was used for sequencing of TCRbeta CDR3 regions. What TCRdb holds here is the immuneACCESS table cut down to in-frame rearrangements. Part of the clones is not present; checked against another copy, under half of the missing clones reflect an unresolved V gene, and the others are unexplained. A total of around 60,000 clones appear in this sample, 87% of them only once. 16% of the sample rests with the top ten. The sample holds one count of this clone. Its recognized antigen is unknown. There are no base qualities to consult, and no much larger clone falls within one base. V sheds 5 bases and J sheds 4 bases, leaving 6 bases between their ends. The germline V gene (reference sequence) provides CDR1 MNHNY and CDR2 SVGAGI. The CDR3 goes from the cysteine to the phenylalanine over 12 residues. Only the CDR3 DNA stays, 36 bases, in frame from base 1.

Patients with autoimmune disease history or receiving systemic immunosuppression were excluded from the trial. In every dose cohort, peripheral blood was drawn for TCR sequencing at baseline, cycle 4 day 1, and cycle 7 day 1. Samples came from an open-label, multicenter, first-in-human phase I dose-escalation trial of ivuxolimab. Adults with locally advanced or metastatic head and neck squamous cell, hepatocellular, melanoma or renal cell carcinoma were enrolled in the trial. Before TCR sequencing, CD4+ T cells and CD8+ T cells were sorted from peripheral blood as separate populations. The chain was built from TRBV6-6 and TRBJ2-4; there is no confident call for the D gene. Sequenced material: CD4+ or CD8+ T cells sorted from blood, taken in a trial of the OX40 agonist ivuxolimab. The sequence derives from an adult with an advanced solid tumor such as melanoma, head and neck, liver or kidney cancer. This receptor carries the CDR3 CASSDQKNIQYF. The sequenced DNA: TGTGCCAGCAGTGACCAAAAAAACATTCAGTACTTC.